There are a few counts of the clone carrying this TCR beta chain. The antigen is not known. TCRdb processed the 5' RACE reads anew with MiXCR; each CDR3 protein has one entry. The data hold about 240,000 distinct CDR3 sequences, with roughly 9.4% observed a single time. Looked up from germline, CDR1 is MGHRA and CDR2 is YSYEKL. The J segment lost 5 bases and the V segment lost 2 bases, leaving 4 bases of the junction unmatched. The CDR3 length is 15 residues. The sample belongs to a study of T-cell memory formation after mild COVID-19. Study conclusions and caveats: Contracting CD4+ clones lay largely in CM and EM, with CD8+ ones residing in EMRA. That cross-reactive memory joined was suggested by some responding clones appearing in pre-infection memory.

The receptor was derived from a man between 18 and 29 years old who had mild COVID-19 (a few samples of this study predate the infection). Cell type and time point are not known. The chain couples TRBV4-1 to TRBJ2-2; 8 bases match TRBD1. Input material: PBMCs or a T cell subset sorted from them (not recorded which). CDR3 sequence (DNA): TGCGCCAGCAGCCAAAGGACAGGGTGGACCGGGGAGCTGTTTTTT. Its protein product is CASSQRTGWTGELFF.